This T cell receptor (beta chain) was sequenced for a study of CD8 T cells in ankylosing spondylitis (dated 2017 in TCRdb). Context from the whole study: The study profiled T cell receptor beta repertoires in healthy donors and ankylosing spondylitis patients to find disease-linked TCR variants. The full study cohort comprised some 27 ankylosing spondylitis patients and around 100 healthy donors. Peripheral blood samples were taken, and synovial fluid was additionally collected from ankylosing spondylitis patients. What the authors observed across the whole study: Some motif variants were previously reported in synovial fluid and blood of reactive arthritis patients, suggesting common disease-initiation mechanisms. A TCR beta motif of seven or eight highly homologous amino acid variants appeared characteristic of blood from ankylosing spondylitis patients. In peripheral blood, the disease-linked clones were found at relatively low frequencies and had a CD8+ phenotype. According to the report, matched synovial fluid samples from ankylosing spondylitis patients were significantly enriched for the disease-linked clones.

The germline V gene (reference sequence) yields DFQATT for CDR1 and SNEGSKA for CDR2. Trimming accounts for 5 bases at V and 1 base at J, while the number of junction bases matched to no gene is 12. The CDR3 measures 16 amino acids from cysteine to phenylalanine. Only the CDR3 part of the read is kept: 48 bases, read in frame from the first base. A remark on this clonotype: This clone's antigen is unknown. No base-level quality is on record; no much larger clone is a single base apart.

The run used an Illumina HiSeq 2500. Quantitative 5'-RACE with molecular barcodes was used to prepare TCR beta libraries. From the authors' description of their analysis: A new computational method, built on a probabilistic model of VDJ rearrangement, was used to identify disease-linked TCR variants. Using fastp trimming at Q25 and MiXCR clonotype assembly, TCRdb reanalyzed the public sequencing data and kept in-frame beta chains. Entries are consolidated by CDR3 protein sequence, retaining the most common genes and DNA. The V and J calls were determined by TCRdb, not by the authors. The sample profile shows some 140,000 distinct CDR3 sequences; over 15% of them were found once. 33% of the sample lies in the top ten.

The chain employs TRBV20-1 and TRBJ2-7; 9 nucleotides in the junction match TRBD2. The clonotype originates from a male donor with ankylosing spondylitis. What was sequenced was blood, either unsorted or a sorted T cell fraction (not recorded which). The CDR3 reads as follows: CSAVPRSGGSSYEQYF. The sequence in DNA is TGCAGTGCTGTTCCCCGTAGCGGGGGATCATCCTACGAGCAGTACTTC.